This TCR beta chain was documented in a study of blood T cell repertoires in COVID-19. Across the study: Both acute and convalescent COVID-19 samples were obtained from the United States, Italy and Spain. T cells, B-cell-depleted T cells, or PBMCs provided the cDNA or gDNA that served as material.

The CDR3 loop spans 13 amino acids. Trimming took off 7 bases at V and 2 bases at J, with 11 bases between the two ends. Per germline, CDR1 LNHDA and CDR2 SQIVND (reference sequence). Authors' processing steps: Researchers report that nucleated cell counts were estimated from reference gene primer amplification. The table came from immunoSEQ multiplex PCR; TCRdb's copy has only in-frame clones and leaves some out. The DNA gave D and trimming, while V, J and clone size come from that table. The data hold around 60,000 clones, with approximately 90% observed a single time. Sequenced material: peripheral blood. The sequence was obtained from an elderly woman with active COVID-19. This chain connects TRBV19 to TRBJ2-5, with D perhaps TRBD2 (6 bases). The CDR3 sequence is CASKRREQETQYF. The CDR3 DNA sequence: TGTGCCAGTAAACGGCGGGAACAAGAGACCCAGTACTTC. Combining the CDR3 with reference TRBV19 and TRBJ2-5 gives the whole variable domain DGGITQSPKYLFRKEGQNVTLSCEQNLNHDAMYWYRQDPGQGLRLIYYSQIVNDFQKGDIAEGYSVSREKKESFPLTVTSAQKNPTAFYLCASKRREQETQYFGPGTRLLVL.